The entry below describes one T cell receptor (beta chain). Its antigen is currently unknown. Measured with immunoSEQ multiplex PCR; TCRdb has only the in-frame clones, and not every one. The data contain around 8,000 clones, 90% to 95% of them singletons. The data stem from a study of T cells in localized non-small cell lung cancer. Broader study findings: Because sequencing included only one region (of the tumor), heterogeneity remains possible. Turning up in adjacent lung were a median roughly 59 of the top 100 tumor clones. Tumor showed lower T cell clonality than uninvolved adjacent lung, where it was highest.

V shed 5 bases, J shed 2 bases, and the junction held 6 bases outside the gene matches. Germline V gene lookup returns CDR1 SGHTA and CDR2 FQGNSA. The CDR3 totals 15 residues. The clonotype originates from a male donor aged 60 or over with stage II lung adenocarcinoma. This chain uses TRBV7-2 with TRBJ1-5, with 7 bases aligning to TRBD1. The sequenced sample was peripheral blood mononuclear cells, obtained before any cancer treatment. CDR3 bases: TGTGCCAGCAGCACGGACAGGCTGGGCAATCAGCCCCAGCATTTT. Amino acid sequence: CASSTDRLGNQPQHF.